This TCR beta chain was captured in a study of T cell responses to AZD1222 COVID-19 vaccine. Generated by immunoSEQ multiplex PCR, the TCRdb table keeps only in-frame clones and is missing some. The table has about 96,000 clones, nearly 90% seen once. The CDR3 sequence is 15 residues long. V lost 5 bases, J lost 7 bases, and 20 bases lay in between. The V gene's germline CDR1 is SEHNR and CDR2 FQNEAQ (reference sequence). The source material was peripheral blood, sampled on day 0 of AZD1222 vaccination. This rearrangement joins TRBV7-9 to TRBJ1-1, with D possibly being TRBD1 (5 bases). The TCR was taken from an adult in good health. CDR3 nucleotides: TGTGCCAGCAGCCAACGGGGAGGGGACGGCCTTGAAGCTTTCTTT. It specifies CASSQRGGDGLEAFF.